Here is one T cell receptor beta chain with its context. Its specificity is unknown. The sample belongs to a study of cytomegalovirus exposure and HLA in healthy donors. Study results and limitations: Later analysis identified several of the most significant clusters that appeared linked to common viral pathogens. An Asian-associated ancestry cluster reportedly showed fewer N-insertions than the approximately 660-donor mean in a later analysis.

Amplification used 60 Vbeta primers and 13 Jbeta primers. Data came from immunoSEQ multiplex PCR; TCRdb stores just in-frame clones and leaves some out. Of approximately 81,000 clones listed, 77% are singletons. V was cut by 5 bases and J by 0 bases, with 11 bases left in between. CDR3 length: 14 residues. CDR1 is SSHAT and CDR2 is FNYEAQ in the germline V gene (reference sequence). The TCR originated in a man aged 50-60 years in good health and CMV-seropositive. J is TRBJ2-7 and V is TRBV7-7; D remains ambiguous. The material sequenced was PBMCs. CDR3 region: CASSPTVGSYEQYF. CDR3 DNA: TGTGCCAGCAGCCCCACGGTTGGCTCCTACGAGCAGTACTTC.